A single sample is the source of the 30 T cell receptor beta chains below, sequenced in a study of vaccination effects on CD4 cells after COVID-19. Using immunoSEQ multiplex PCR, the repertoire was profiled, and TCRdb retains in-frame clones only, with some absent. Of tens of thousands of clones in the sample, roughly 66% were seen once. What these receptors recognize is not known. Using viral peptide pools, the ViraFEST assay grew out antigen-specific CD4+ T cells prior to sequencing. Once cultured for roughly ten days, the cells underwent separation to obtain CD4+ T cells. It was between March and December 2020 that the person had a SARS-CoV-2 infection confirmed by PCR. The input for sequencing was CD4+ T cells from PBMCs cultured with a peptide pool, taken before COVID-19 vaccination. The receptor source for this set is a human donor who had a prior SARS-CoV-2 infection.

V is TRBV4-1 and J is TRBJ1-2; D perhaps matches TRBD1 (6 bases). With 6 bases removed from V and 2 bases from J, the gap between germline ends came to 16 bases. The germline V gene encodes CDR1 MGHRA and CDR2 YSYEKL. The CDR3 runs 15 residues. The CDR3 bases are TGCGCCAGCAGACTTCCCGGGACACGCAACTATGGCTACACCTTC. Translating gives CASRLPGTRNYGYTF.

The genes are TRBV5-1 and TRBJ2-1; 9 bases match TRBD1. Germline-derived CDR1 and CDR2 are SGHRS and YFSETQ. V trimming: 0 bases; J trimming: 7 bases; junction bases outside the gene matches: 5. This CDR3 has 15 amino acids. This CDR3 reads CASSLVGTGPNEQFF. The DNA of the CDR3 is TGCGCCAGCAGCTTGGTTGGGACAGGGCCAAATGAGCAGTTCTTC.

This chain connects TRBV5-1 to TRBJ1-1; 7 bases line up with TRBD1. The CDR3 spans 15 residues. From germline, CDR1 is SGHRS and CDR2 YFSETQ. With 0 bases clipped from V and 1 base from J, the junction kept 3 bases outside the gene matches. The CDR3 loop reads CASSLEHRGNTEAFF. The CDR3 coding sequence is TGCGCCAGCAGCTTGGAGCACAGGGGGAACACTGAAGCTTTCTTT. Using reference TRBV5-1 and TRBJ1-1 for the parts outside the CDR3, the full variable domain is KAGVTQTPRYLIKTRGQQVTLSCSPISGHRSVSWYQQTPGQGLQFLFEYFSETQRNKGNFPGRFSGRQFSNSRSEMNVSTLELGDSALYLCASSLEHRGNTEAFFGQGTRLTVV.

The chain recombines TRBV9 with TRBJ2-7; D may be TRBD1 (6 bases). This CDR3 has 14 residues. CDR1 SGDLS and CDR2 YYNGEE come from the germline V gene. The V gene lost 4 bases and the J gene lost 0 bases, with 11 bases spanning the gap. The CDR3 sequence is CASSFRDNSYEQYF. The CDR3 DNA is TGTGCCAGCAGCTTCCGGGACAACTCCTACGAGCAGTACTTC.

The gene calls are TRBV4-2 and TRBJ1-2; D remains ambiguous. V gave up 0 bases and J gave up 4 bases, with 15 bases separating them. CDR1 LGHNA and CDR2 YNFKEQ come from the germline V gene. This CDR3 is 16 amino acids long. The CDR3, as DNA: TGTGCCAGCAGCCAAGATAATTTTGTGGGGTCCTATGGCTACACCTTC. Translating it yields CASSQDNFVGSYGYTF.

The rearrangement joins TRBV11-3 to TRBJ2-5; D not certain. With 1 base removed from V and 5 bases from J, the gap between germline ends came to 17 bases. CDR3 length: 16 amino acids. Germline V gene data show CDR1 as SGHNT and CDR2 as YENEEA. In DNA form, the CDR3 reads TGTGCCAGCAGCTTAGGGTCGTCGGCATCCGCGGAGACCCAGTACTTC. The encoded protein is CASSLGSSASAETQYF. Variable domain in full (rest from reference TRBV11-3 and TRBJ2-5): EAGVVQSPRYKIIEKKQPVAFWCNPISGHNTLYWYLQNLGQGPELLIRYENEEAVDDSQLPKDRFSAERLKGVDSTLKIQPAELGDSAVYLCASSLGSSASAETQYFGPGTRLLVL.

The V and J genes are TRBV7-9 and TRBJ2-1, with 12 bases matching TRBD1. The CDR3 runs to 15 residues. Trimming took 5 bases from V and 6 from J; bases not matched to a gene: 5. The germline CDR1 and CDR2 sequences are SEHNR and FQNEAQ (reference sequence). The CDR3 region is CASSPGTGGGNEQFF. The CDR3 coding sequence is TGTGCCAGCAGCCCCGGGACAGGGGGCGGCAATGAGCAGTTCTTC.

The chain recombines TRBV4-1 with TRBJ2-7; a weak D match, TRBD2 (6 bases). The CDR3 loop spans 15 amino acids. Germline V gene lookup returns CDR1 MGHRA and CDR2 YSYEKL. The germline V and J ends were trimmed by 4 bases and 1 base, with 14 bases remaining between them. CDR3 sequence (DNA): TGCGCCAGCAGCCGCGGGGCCGTCGATTCCTACGAGCAGTACTTC. Translated: CASSRGAVDSYEQYF.

The chain uses TRBV4-3 and TRBJ2-5, with TRBD2 identical over 13 bases. J was trimmed by 3 bases and V by 4 bases; bases with no gene match: 14. This CDR3 comprises 19 residues. Germline loops: CDR1 LGHNA, CDR2 YSLEER. The CDR3, as DNA: TGCGCCAGCAGCCCGGGGACTAGCGGGAACGGGGAGGGGGAAGAGACCCAGTACTTC. It is translated as CASSPGTSGNGEGEETQYF.

This clone was found a few times. V is TRBV27 and J is TRBJ2-7; 7 bases fit TRBD1. V lost 0 bases, J lost 3 bases, and 2 bases stayed unmatched. Germline assignment: CDR1 MNHEY and CDR2 SMNVEV (reference sequence). This CDR3 has 14 amino acids. CDR3 in amino acids: CASSLSRDSYEQYF. The CDR3 coding sequence is TGTGCCAGCAGTTTATCCCGGGACAGCTACGAGCAGTACTTC.

The rearrangement links TRBV2 to TRBJ2-1; 13 nucleotides agree with TRBD2. J lost 6 bases, V lost 4 bases, and 9 bases had no gene match. This CDR3 has 17 residues. Germline-derived CDR1 and CDR2 are SNHLY and FYNNEI. The CDR3 is CASSGVTSGGGRNEQFF. The DNA for the CDR3 is TGTGCCAGCAGTGGTGTAACTAGCGGGGGGGGCCGCAATGAGCAGTTCTTC. The whole variable domain, filled in from reference TRBV2 and TRBJ2-1, reads EPEVTQTPSHQVTQMGQEVILRCVPISNHLYFYWYRQILGQKVEFLVSFYNNEISEKSEIFDDQFSVERPDGSNFTLKIRSTKLEDSAMYFCASSGVTSGGGRNEQFFGPGTRLTVL.

The chain combines TRBV29-1 with TRBJ1-1, with 8 positions matching TRBD1. This CDR3 region has 15 residues. Germline CDR1 SQVTM, CDR2 ANQGSEA. V trimming: 3 bases; J trimming: 2 bases; junction bases outside the gene matches: 8. The CDR3 DNA follows: TGCAGCGTTGAGGTTCCGGGACAGGCCAACACTGAAGCTTTCTTT. Protein sequence: CSVEVPGQANTEAFF.

The chain uses TRBV30 and TRBJ1-1; 7 bases align to TRBD1. Germline CDR1 GTSNPN, CDR2 SVGIG (reference sequence). J gave up 8 bases and V 5 bases, and 8 bases lay outside the gene matches. The CDR3 runs 12 residues. This CDR3 is CAWAGQIREAFF. Written as DNA, the CDR3 is TGTGCCTGGGCGGGACAGATAAGAGAAGCTTTCTTT.

This sequence joins TRBV2 and TRBJ2-3; no reliable D call. The CDR3 totals 13 residues. V was clipped by 4 bases and J by 4 bases, with 9 bases between them. CDR1 and CDR2 from the germline V gene are SNHLY and FYNNEI. The CDR3 DNA sequence: TGTGCCAGCAGTGGCACGTCGTCAGATACGCAGTATTTT. Protein: CASSGTSSDTQYF.

The chain links TRBV6-5 to TRBJ2-7; a weak D match, TRBD1 (8 bases). Germline V gives CDR1 MNHEY, CDR2 SVGAGI. V lost 6 bases and J 3 bases, leaving 18 bases between the germline ends. This CDR3 is built from 15 residues. CDR3 nucleotide sequence: TGTGCCAGCAGAGCGGGACAGGTTATTCTCTACGAGCAGTACTTC. This gives the protein CASRAGQVILYEQYF.

The rearrangement uses TRBV7-9 and TRBJ1-1; no clear D gene. Germline CDR1 is SEHNR and CDR2 is FQNEAQ (reference sequence). The CDR3 covers 11 residues. Trimming took off 5 bases at V and 3 bases at J, with 4 bases between the two ends. As DNA, the CDR3 is TGTGCCAGCAGCCCCTACACTGAAGCTTTCTTT. Protein product: CASSPYTEAFF.

The chain is built from TRBV10-3 and TRBJ2-1; D is ambiguous. Germline values: CDR1 ENHRY, CDR2 SYGVKD. Trimming stripped 4 bases from V and 2 bases from J, with 9 bases between. The CDR3 runs to 14 residues. The CDR3 sequence is CAISGAGTYNEQFF. The CDR3 DNA reads as TGTGCCATCAGTGGGGCAGGAACCTACAATGAGCAGTTCTTC.

The J gene is TRBJ2-2, the V gene TRBV11-2; the D gene is possibly TRBD1 (6 bases). CDR1 and CDR2 from the germline V gene are SGHAT and FQNNGV. V lost 3 bases and J 7 bases, leaving 18 bases between the germline ends. This CDR3 spans 16 amino acids. The CDR3 sequence: CASSLVARGLGGELFF. CDR3 in DNA: TGTGCCAGCAGCTTGGTTGCCAGGGGTCTGGGCGGGGAGCTGTTTTTT. Complete variable domain (other parts from reference TRBV11-2 and TRBJ2-2): EAGVAQSPRYKIIEKRQSVAFWCNPISGHATLYWYQQILGQGPKLLIQFQNNGVVDDSQLPKDRFSAERLKGVDSTLKIQPAKLEDSAVYLCASSLVARGLGGELFFGEGSRLTVL.

The V call is TRBV5-5, the J call TRBJ1-2; 7 bases agree with TRBD1. Germline assignment: CDR1 SGHKS and CDR2 YYEKEE (reference sequence). After removal of 3 bases from V and 3 bases from J, the junction contained 8 bases not matched to a gene. This CDR3 is 15 amino acids long. The CDR3 sequence: CASSSSRQGDYGYTF. The CDR3 DNA is TGTGCCAGCAGCTCGAGCCGACAGGGCGACTATGGCTACACCTTC.

This chain joins TRBV29-1 and TRBJ1-4, with 9 bases matching TRBD1. The CDR3 is 13 residues long. Germline loops: CDR1 SQVTM, CDR2 ANQGSEA. The ends lost 7 bases at V and 8 bases at J; junction bases unmatched: 8. CDR3 nucleotides: TGCAGCGCTTCGGACAGGGGAAAAGAAAAACTGTTTTTT. Residues: CSASDRGKEKLFF.

The chain recombines TRBV15 with TRBJ2-1; D is undetermined. Trimming stripped 0 bases from V and 3 bases from J, with 3 bases between. This CDR3 has 13 amino acids. Germline V CDR1 and CDR2: LNHNV, YYDKDF (reference sequence). The CDR3 is CATSREFYNEQFF. The CDR3 DNA follows: TGTGCCACCAGCAGAGAGTTCTACAATGAGCAGTTCTTC.

The J gene is TRBJ1-4, the V gene TRBV20-1; D not certain. V lost 5 bases to trimming and J lost 8 bases, with 9 bases between them. Germline CDR1 and CDR2: DFQATT and SNEGSKA (reference sequence). The CDR3 loop spans 11 amino acids. In DNA form, the CDR3 reads TGCAGTGCTTCGAGTTGGGAAAAACTGTTTTTT. Protein: CSASSWEKLFF.

J is TRBJ1-1 and V is TRBV7-8, with D hard to call. V lost 6 bases to trimming and J lost 8 bases, with 13 bases between them. The CDR3 is made up of 12 amino acids. Per germline, CDR1 SGHVS and CDR2 FQNEAQ. CDR3 DNA: TGTGCCAGCAGACGGACGGTCGGGGAAGCTTTCTTT. Amino acid sequence: CASRRTVGEAFF.

This clone was found once. The J gene is TRBJ2-1, the V gene TRBV5-1; the D call may be TRBD1 or TRBD2 (5 bases each). Germline values: CDR1 SGHRS, CDR2 YFSETQ. The CDR3 contains 15 residues. V was shortened by 0 bases and J by 6 bases, with 13 bases between the two germline ends. The DNA for the CDR3 is TGCGCCAGCAGCTTGGGGTTTGGGACCTTCAATGAGCAGTTCTTC. The encoded protein is CASSLGFGTFNEQFF.

This rearrangement joins TRBV5-1 to TRBJ2-5, with TRBD1 as a possible D gene (6 bases). V was trimmed by 0 bases and J by 4 bases, leaving 7 bases between them. The germline CDR1 and CDR2 sequences are SGHRS and YFSETQ. There are 13 residues in the CDR3. The CDR3 DNA is TGCGCCAGCAGCTTGGGGGGGCGAGAGACCCAGTACTTC. This gives the protein CASSLGGRETQYF.

The rearrangement uses TRBV4-2 and TRBJ2-7; D is ambiguous. From germline, CDR1 is LGHNA and CDR2 YNFKEQ. Trimming took 0 bases from V and 0 from J, leaving 15 bases between them. This CDR3 is 17 amino acids long. The CDR3 DNA follows: TGTGCCAGCAGCCAAGAGTTTGCCGGACCGAGCTCCTACGAGCAGTACTTC. Its protein product is CASSQEFAGPSSYEQYF.

This clone turned up a few times. The V and J genes are TRBV18 and TRBJ2-7; no definite D call. Germline V gene sequence: CDR1 KGHSH, CDR2 LQKENI. V was trimmed by 2 bases and J by 3 bases, leaving 17 bases between them. The CDR3 spans 16 residues. The CDR3: CASSPKAPGGIYEQYF. CDR3 coding DNA: TGTGCCAGCTCACCAAAAGCTCCAGGTGGAATCTACGAGCAGTACTTC.

This sequence joins TRBV3-1 (or the pseudogene TRBV3-2) and TRBJ1-4, with 7 nucleotides matching TRBD1. The CDR3 loop spans 13 amino acids. Looked up from germline, CDR1 is LGHDT and CDR2 is YNNKEL (reference sequence). V dropped 3 bases and J dropped 8; count of bases not matched to a gene: 3. In nucleotides, the CDR3 is TGTGCCAGCAGCCACAGGGGGACGGAAAAACTGTTTTTT. It is translated as CASSHRGTEKLFF.

The rearrangement links TRBV30 to TRBJ1-2, with D possibly matching TRBD1 (6 bases). Germline V gene lookup returns CDR1 GTSNPN and CDR2 SVGIG (reference sequence). The CDR3 sequence is 14 residues long. V shed 4 bases and J shed 2 bases, with 14 bases lying between them. The CDR3 DNA is TGTGCCTGGAATCACAGGGATTCGAACTATGGCTACACCTTC. Protein sequence: CAWNHRDSNYGYTF.

This clone was counted a few times. This sequence joins TRBV4-2 and TRBJ2-3; 8 bases align to TRBD2. Germline-derived CDR1 and CDR2 are LGHNA and YNFKEQ. This CDR3 spans 16 amino acids. V trimming: 0 bases; J trimming: 3 bases; junction bases outside the gene matches: 5. The CDR3 sequence: CASSQDVGLETDTQYF. In DNA, the CDR3 is TGTGCCAGCAGCCAAGATGTGGGACTAGAAACAGATACGCAGTATTTT.